This T cell receptor beta chain was documented in a study of CD8 T cells in Susac syndrome. This clonotype was seen just once. A read error may produce the germline difference seen at one junction end. The RNA input was roughly 0.45 to 1 ug, and it was reverse transcribed with random hexamers. Using its own MiXCR run on the immunoSEQ multiplex PCR reads, TCRdb lists one record per CDR3 protein. The sample records some 190,000 distinct CDR3 sequences, roughly 95% being singletons. The sequencing sample was made of CD4+ T cells from PBMCs. The TCR sequence derives from a human donor in good health.

CDR3 coding DNA: TGTGCCTGGAGTTCCGGGACAGGGAGGATCTTT. It codes for CAWSSGTGRIF. V gene TRBV30 combines with J gene TRBJ1-1; 9 positions match TRBD1. This CDR3 contains 11 residues. Germline V lookup: CDR1 GTSNPN, CDR2 SVGIG (reference sequence).